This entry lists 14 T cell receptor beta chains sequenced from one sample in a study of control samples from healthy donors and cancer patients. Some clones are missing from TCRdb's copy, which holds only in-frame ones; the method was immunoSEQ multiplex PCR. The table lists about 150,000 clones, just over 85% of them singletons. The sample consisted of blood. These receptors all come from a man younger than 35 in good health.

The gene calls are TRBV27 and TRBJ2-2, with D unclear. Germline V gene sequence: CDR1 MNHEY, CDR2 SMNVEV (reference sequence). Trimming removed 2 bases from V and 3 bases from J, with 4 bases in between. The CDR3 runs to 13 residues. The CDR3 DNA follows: TGTGCCAGCAGTTTAACGCACACCGGGGAGCTGTTTTTT. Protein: CASSLTHTGELFF.

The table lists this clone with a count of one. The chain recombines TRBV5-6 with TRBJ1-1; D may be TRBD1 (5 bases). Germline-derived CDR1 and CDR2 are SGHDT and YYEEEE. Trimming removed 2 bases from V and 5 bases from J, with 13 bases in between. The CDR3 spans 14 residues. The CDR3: CASSFMGVGTEAFF. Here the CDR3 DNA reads TGTGCCAGCAGCTTCATGGGGGTGGGAACTGAAGCTTTCTTT.

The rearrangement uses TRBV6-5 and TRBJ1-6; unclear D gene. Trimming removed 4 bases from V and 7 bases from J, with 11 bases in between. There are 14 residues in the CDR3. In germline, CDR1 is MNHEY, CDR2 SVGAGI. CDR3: CASSFLQENSPLHF. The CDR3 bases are TGTGCCAGCAGTTTTTTGCAGGAGAATTCACCCCTCCACTTT.

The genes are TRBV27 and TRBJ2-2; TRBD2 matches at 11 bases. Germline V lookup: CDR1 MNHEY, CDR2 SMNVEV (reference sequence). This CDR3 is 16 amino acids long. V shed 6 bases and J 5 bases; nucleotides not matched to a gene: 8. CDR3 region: CASRSIAGGITGELFF. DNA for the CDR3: TGTGCCAGCAGAAGCATAGCGGGGGGGATTACCGGGGAGCTGTTTTTT.

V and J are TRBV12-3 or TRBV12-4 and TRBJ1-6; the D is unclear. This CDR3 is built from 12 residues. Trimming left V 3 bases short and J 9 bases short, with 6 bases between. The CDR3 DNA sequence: TGTGCCAGCAGTTTCCACGGTTCACCCCTCCACTTT. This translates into CASSFHGSPLHF.

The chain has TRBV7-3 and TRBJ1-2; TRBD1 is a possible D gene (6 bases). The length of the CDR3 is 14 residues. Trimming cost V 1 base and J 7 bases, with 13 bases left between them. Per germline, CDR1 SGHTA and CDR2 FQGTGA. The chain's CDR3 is CASSLNLGGSGYTF. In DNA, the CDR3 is TGTGCCAGCAGCTTAAATCTGGGGGGCTCTGGCTACACCTTC.

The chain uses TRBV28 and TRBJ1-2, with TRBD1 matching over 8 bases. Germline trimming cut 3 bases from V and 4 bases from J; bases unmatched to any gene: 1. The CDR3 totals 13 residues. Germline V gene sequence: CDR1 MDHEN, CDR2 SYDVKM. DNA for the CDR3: TGTGCCAGCAGTTTTGACAGGGGCTATGGCTACACCTTC. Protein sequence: CASSFDRGYGYTF.

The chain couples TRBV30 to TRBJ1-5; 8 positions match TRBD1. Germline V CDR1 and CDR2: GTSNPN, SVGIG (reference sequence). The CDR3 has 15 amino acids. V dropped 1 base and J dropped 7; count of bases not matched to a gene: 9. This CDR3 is CAWSAPDRVWQPQHF. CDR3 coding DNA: TGTGCCTGGAGTGCACCGGACAGGGTATGGCAGCCCCAGCATTTT.

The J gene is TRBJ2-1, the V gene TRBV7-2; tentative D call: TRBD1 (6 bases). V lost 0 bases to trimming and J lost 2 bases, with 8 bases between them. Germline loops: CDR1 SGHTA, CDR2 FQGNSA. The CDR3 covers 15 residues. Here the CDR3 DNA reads TGTGCCAGCAGCTTAGCACAGGGTACCTACAATGAGCAGTTCTTC. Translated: CASSLAQGTYNEQFF.

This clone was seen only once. CDR3: CASSRTGSNTEAFF. CDR3 coding DNA: TGTGCCAGCAGCCGGACCGGGTCGAACACTGAAGCTTTCTTT. The chain combines TRBV3-1 (or the pseudogene TRBV3-2) with TRBJ1-1; no firm D call. Trimming removed 4 bases at V and 1 base at J, with 10 bases between. The CDR3 has 14 amino acids. From germline, CDR1 is LGHDT and CDR2 YNNKEL (reference sequence).

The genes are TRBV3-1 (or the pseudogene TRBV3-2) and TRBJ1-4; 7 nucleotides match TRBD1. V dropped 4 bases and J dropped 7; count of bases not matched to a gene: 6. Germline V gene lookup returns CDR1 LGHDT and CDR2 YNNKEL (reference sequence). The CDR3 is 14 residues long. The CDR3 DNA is TGTGCCAGCAGCCGCCGGGACAGTGGTGAAAAACTGTTTTTT. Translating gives CASSRRDSGEKLFF.

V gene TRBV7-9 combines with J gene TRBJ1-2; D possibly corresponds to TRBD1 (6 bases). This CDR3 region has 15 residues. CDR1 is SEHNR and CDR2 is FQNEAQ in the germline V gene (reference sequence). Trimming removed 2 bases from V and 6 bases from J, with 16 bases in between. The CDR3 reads CASSLNGGGVDGYTF. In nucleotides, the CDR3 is TGTGCCAGCAGCTTAAACGGGGGCGGCGTTGATGGCTACACCTTC.

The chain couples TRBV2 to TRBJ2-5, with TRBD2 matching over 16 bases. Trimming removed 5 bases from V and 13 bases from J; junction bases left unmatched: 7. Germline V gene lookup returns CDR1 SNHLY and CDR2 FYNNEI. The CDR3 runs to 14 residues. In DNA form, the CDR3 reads TGTGCCAGCAGTCCTGGGACTAGCGGGGGGGCTGCGTACTTC. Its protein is CASSPGTSGGAAYF.

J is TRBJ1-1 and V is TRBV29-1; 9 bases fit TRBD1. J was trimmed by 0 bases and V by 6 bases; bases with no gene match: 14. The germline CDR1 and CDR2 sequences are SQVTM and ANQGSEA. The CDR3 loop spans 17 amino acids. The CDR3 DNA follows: TGCAGCGTGGTGCGGGACAGGGATACAGTTATGAACACTGAAGCTTTCTTT. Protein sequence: CSVVRDRDTVMNTEAFF.